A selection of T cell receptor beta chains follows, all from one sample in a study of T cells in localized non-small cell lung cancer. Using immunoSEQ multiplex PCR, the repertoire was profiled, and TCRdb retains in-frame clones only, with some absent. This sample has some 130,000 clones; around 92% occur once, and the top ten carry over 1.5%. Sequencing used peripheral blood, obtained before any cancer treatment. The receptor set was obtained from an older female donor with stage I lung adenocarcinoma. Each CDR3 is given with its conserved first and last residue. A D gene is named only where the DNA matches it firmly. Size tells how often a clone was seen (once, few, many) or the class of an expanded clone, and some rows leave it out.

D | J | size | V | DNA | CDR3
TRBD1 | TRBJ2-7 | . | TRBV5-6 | TGTGCCAGCAGCTTGTCTGGGCAGGGGGCTTTCGAGCAGTACTTC | CASSLSGQGAFEQYF
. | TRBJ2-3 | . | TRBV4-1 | TGCGCCAGCAGGCCCCCAAGTACAGATACGCAGTATTTT | CASRPPSTDTQYF
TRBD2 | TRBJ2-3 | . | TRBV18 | TGTGCCAGCTCACAGAGACTAGCGGGAAGCACAGATACGCAGTATTTT | CASSQRLAGSTDTQYF
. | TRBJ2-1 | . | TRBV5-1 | TGCGCCAGCAGCTTGGTGTACAATGAGCAGTTCTTC | CASSLVYNEQFF
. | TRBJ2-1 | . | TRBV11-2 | TGTGCCAGCAGCTTTTGGGCTAGCTACAATGAGCAGTTCTTC | CASSFWASYNEQFF
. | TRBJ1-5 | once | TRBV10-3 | TGTGCCATCAGTGAGTCCGCGGAACAGCCCCAGCATTTT | CAISESAEQPQHF
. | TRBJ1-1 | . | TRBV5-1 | TGCGCCAGCAGCTTGAATACACTTACGAACACTGAAGCTTTCTTT | CASSLNTLTNTEAFF
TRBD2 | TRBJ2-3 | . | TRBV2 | TGTGCCAGCAGGCCGGGACTAGCGGAAAACTGGGCAGATACGCAGTATTTT | CASRPGLAENWADTQYF
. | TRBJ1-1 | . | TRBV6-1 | TGTGCCAGCAGTGGAAAGGTTATAGGACCCCTTGTTGAAGCTTTCTTT | CASSGKVIGPLVEAFF
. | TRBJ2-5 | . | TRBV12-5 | TGTGCTAGTGGTTTGGGGACCGCGCTGCAAGAGACCCAGTACTTC | CASGLGTALQETQYF
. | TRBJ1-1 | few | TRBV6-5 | TGTGCCAGCAGGGGGAACACTGAAGCTTTCTTT | CASRGNTEAFF
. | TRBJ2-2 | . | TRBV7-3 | TGTGCCAGCAGCATCCACCGGGACTCCAACACCGGGGAGCTGTTTTTT | CASSIHRDSNTGELFF
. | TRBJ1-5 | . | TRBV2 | TGTGCCAGCAGGAACTCCGGGTCCAATCAGCCCCAGCATTTT | CASRNSGSNQPQHF
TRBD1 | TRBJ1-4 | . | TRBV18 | TGTGCCAGCTCACCACGACAGGGAACTAATGAAAAACTGTTTTTT | CASSPRQGTNEKLFF
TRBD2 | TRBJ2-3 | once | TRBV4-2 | TGTGCCAGCAGGGTAGCGGGAGAGGCTGATACGCAGTATTTT | CASRVAGEADTQYF
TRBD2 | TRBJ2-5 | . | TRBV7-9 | TGTGCCAGCAGCGTGGGAGGGTTGGGATTTCAGACCCAGTACTTC | CASSVGGLGFQTQYF
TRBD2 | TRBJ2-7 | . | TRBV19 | TGTGCCAGTAGTATAGCGGTGCTAGCGGGAGAAGAGCAGTACTTC | CASSIAVLAGEEQYF
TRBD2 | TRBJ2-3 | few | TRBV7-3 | TGTGCCAGCAGCTTAACGCCTAGCGGGGTGATCACAGATACGCAGTATTTT | CASSLTPSGVITDTQYF
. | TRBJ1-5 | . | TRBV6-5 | TGTGCCAGCAGTGAAGGGACAAATCAGCCCCAGCATTTT | CASSEGTNQPQHF
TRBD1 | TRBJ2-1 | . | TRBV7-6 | TGTGCCAGCAGTAGGGACAGGGCCTACAATGAGCAGTTCTTC | CASSRDRAYNEQFF
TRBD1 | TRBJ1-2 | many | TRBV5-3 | TGTGCCCCTCCCCGGACGGACAGGGGGAGTGGTGGCTACACCTTC | CAPPRTDRGSGGYTF
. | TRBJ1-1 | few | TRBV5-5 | TGTGCCAGCAGCTTGTTCGGGCAGATGAACACTGAAGCTTTCTTT | CASSLFGQMNTEAFF
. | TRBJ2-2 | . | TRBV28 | TGTGCCAGCAGGGGTGGCAGGAACACCGGGGAGCTGTTTTTT | CASRGGRNTGELFF
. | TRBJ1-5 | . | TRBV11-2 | TGTGCCAGCAGCTTAGATGTTGTGGCGTCACAGACCCAGCATTTT | CASSLDVVASQTQHF
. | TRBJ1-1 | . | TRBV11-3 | TGTGCCAGCAGCTTAGGGGGAGGGAACACTGAAGCTTTCTTT | CASSLGGGNTEAFF
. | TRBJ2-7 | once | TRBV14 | TGTGCCAGCAGCCCCTCACCCCCCCGCGAGCAGTACTTC | CASSPSPPREQYF
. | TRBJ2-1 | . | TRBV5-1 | TGCGCCAGCAGCTTAACGGGACTGCAGTTCTTC | CASSLTGLQFF
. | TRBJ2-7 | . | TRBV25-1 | TGTGCCAGCGGAGGTATCGGGCTACGCGAGCAGTACTTC | CASGGIGLREQYF
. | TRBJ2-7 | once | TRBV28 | TGTGCCAGCAGGGGTGGTGGGACCCTAGGGAAGCAGTACTTC | CASRGGGTLGKQYF
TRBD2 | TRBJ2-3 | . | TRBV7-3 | TGTGCCAGCAGCTTGATGGGAGGGCCCTCTAGCACAGATACGCAGTATTTT | CASSLMGGPSSTDTQYF
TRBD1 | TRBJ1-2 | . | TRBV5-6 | TGTGCCAGCAGCCCGCAGGCTCGTCAGGGGGCGCCTAACTATGGCTACACCTTC | CASSPQARQGAPNYGYTF
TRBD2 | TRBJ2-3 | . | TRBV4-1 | TGCGCCAGCAGCCGCTCCGATAGCGGGAGTCGAACAGATACGCAGTATTTT | CASSRSDSGSRTDTQYF
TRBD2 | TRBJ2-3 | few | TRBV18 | TGTGCCAGCTCACCTACTAGCGGGAGGGCAACAGATACGCAGTATTTT | CASSPTSGRATDTQYF
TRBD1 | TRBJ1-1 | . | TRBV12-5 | TGTGCTAGTGGGGTTACAGGGGGCGCGACTGAAGCTTTCTTT | CASGVTGGATEAFF
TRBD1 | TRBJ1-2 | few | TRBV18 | TGTGCCAGCTCACCAGTACAGGGGGAGGGCCTTGTTGGCTACACCTTC | CASSPVQGEGLVGYTF
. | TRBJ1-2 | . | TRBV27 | TGTGCCAGCAGTTTAAGGGGGAGGAGTGGCTACACCTTC | CASSLRGRSGYTF
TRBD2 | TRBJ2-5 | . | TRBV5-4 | TGTGCCAGCAGCCGGACTAGCGGATACCAAGAGACCCAGTACTTC | CASSRTSGYQETQYF
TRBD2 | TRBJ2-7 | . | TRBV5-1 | TGCGCCAGCACCAACCGGGGGGGCTACGAGCAGTACTTC | CASTNRGGYEQYF
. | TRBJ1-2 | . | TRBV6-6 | TGTGCCAGCAGTCAGCCTACGCAGGGAACCTACACCTTC | CASSQPTQGTYTF
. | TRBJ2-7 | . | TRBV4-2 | TGTGCCAGCAGCCAAGCCCAAGACCGGGGGCAGTACTTC | CASSQAQDRGQYF
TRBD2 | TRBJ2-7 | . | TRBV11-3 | TGTGCCAGCAGCTATAGCGGGAGCTACGAGCAGTACTTC | CASSYSGSYEQYF